Each of the 3 T cell receptor beta chains below was sequenced from the same sample in a study of siplizumab effects on memory and regulatory T cells. Clones were read by immunoSEQ multiplex PCR, and TCRdb kept only the in-frame ones, dropping some. Of some 96,000 clones in the sample, over 90% are singletons; the top ten hold 1% to 1.5%. Input material: non-Treg CD4+ T cells sorted from blood. These receptors all stem from a human donor in good health.

The gene calls are TRBV28 and TRBJ1-4, with D perhaps TRBD1 (5 bases). The CDR3 extends over 12 amino acids. V lost 8 bases to trimming and J lost 8 bases, with 12 bases between them. CDR1 and CDR2 from the germline V gene are MDHEN and SYDVKM. The CDR3 here is CASGSGGEKLFF. The CDR3 coding sequence is TGTGCCAGCGGGAGTGGGGGAGAAAAACTGTTTTTT.

The chain links TRBV11-2 to TRBJ2-3, with 16 bases matching TRBD2. Germline-derived CDR1 and CDR2 are SGHAT and FQNNGV. This CDR3 comprises 18 residues. V was clipped by 5 bases and J by 1 base; unmatched bases: 6. The CDR3 here is CASSTIGTSGRGTDTQYF. The CDR3 bases are TGTGCCAGCAGCACCATCGGGACTAGCGGGAGGGGCACAGATACGCAGTATTTT. The complete variable domain, with remaining parts taken from reference TRBV11-2 and TRBJ2-3, reads EAGVAQSPRYKIIEKRQSVAFWCNPISGHATLYWYQQILGQGPKLLIQFQNNGVVDDSQLPKDRFSAERLKGVDSTLKIQPAKLEDSAVYLCASSTIGTSGRGTDTQYFGPGTRLTVL.

V and J are TRBV28 and TRBJ2-7; 14 nucleotides align to TRBD2. V lost 5 bases to trimming and J lost 0 bases; unmatched junction nucleotides: 6. Germline V gene lookup returns CDR1 MDHEN and CDR2 SYDVKM. This CDR3 is 17 amino acids long. The DNA for the CDR3 is TGTGCCAGCAGTGGACTAGCGGGAGGCCTGTACTCCTACGAGCAGTACTTC. Translating gives CASSGLAGGLYSYEQYF. Together with reference TRBV28 and TRBJ2-7, the CDR3 gives the full variable domain: DVKVTQSSRYLVKRTGEKVFLECVQDMDHENMFWYRQDPGLGLRLIYFSYDVKMKEKGDIPEGYSVSREKKERFSLILESASTNQTSMYLCASSGLAGGLYSYEQYFGPGTRLTVT.